The 26 T cell receptor beta chains presented below share a single source sample, sequenced in a study of blood T cell repertoires in COVID-19. Repertoires were generated with immunoSEQ multiplex PCR, while TCRdb's copy carries only in-frame clones and drops some. The sample gives 400,000 to 500,000 clones, roughly 90% of which show up once; 1.4% is in the top ten. Source material: peripheral blood. Receptors originate from a woman in her twenties or thirties with active or convalescent COVID-19.

The sample holds a few counts of this clone. The junction does not match germline at one end; this may be a read error. The chain combines TRBV19 with TRBJ1-1; D might be TRBD1 (5 bases). This CDR3 is 15 amino acids long. The V gene's germline CDR1 is LNHDA and CDR2 SQIVND (reference sequence). The CDR3 DNA follows: TGTGCCAGTAGTCCCCAAGGAGGGGTGAAGACTGAAGCTTTCTTT. It codes for CASSPQGGVKTEAFF.

The chain is built from TRBV3-1 (or the pseudogene TRBV3-2) and TRBJ2-2; 7 bases match TRBD1. CDR3 length equals 14 residues. CDR1 and CDR2 from the germline V gene are LGHDT and YNNKEL (reference sequence). V lost 4 bases, J lost 6 bases, and 5 bases stayed unmatched. The CDR3 is CASSPRQGSGELFF. Here the CDR3 DNA reads TGTGCCAGCAGCCCACGACAGGGCTCCGGGGAGCTGTTTTTT.

The chain is built from TRBV27 and TRBJ2-4; 9 positions match TRBD1. Losses at the gene ends were 3 bases for V and 4 bases for J; bases not matched to a gene: 13. Germline-derived CDR1 and CDR2 are MNHEY and SMNVEV (reference sequence). The CDR3 runs 18 residues. In DNA form, the CDR3 reads TGTGCCAGCAGTTTGGGGGCCCGCTTGGGACAGGGAAAAAACATTCAGTACTTC. Its translation is CASSLGARLGQGKNIQYF.

This chain links TRBV6-6 with TRBJ2-7; weak D call: TRBD2 (5 bases). The V gene's germline CDR1 is MNHNY and CDR2 SVGAGI (reference sequence). The ends were cut back, 6 bases at V and 0 bases at J, with 15 bases in the middle. This CDR3 comprises 15 residues. The CDR3 DNA reads as TGTGCCAGCAGCAAAACACTAGTTAGCTCCTACGAGCAGTACTTC. This translates into CASSKTLVSSYEQYF.

This chain's CDR3 is CASSSQGSPYEQYF. As DNA, the CDR3 is TGTGCCAGCAGTTCACAGGGGTCCCCCTACGAGCAGTACTTC. V is TRBV27 and J is TRBJ2-7, with 7 bases identical to TRBD1. Germline assignment: CDR1 MNHEY and CDR2 SMNVEV (reference sequence). The J segment lost 2 bases and the V segment lost 4 bases, leaving 5 bases of the junction unmatched. The CDR3 is made up of 14 amino acids.

The chain is built from TRBV19 and TRBJ2-7; 11 bases align to TRBD2. Germline assignment: CDR1 LNHDA and CDR2 SQIVND (reference sequence). The CDR3 extends over 17 amino acids. V shed 3 bases and J 2 bases; nucleotides not matched to a gene: 9. The CDR3: CASSMVAGGMTTYEQYF. CDR3 DNA sequence: TGTGCCAGTAGTATGGTAGCGGGAGGGATGACTACCTACGAGCAGTACTTC.

This sequence joins TRBV5-4 and TRBJ2-7; 12 bases fit TRBD2. V was pared by 4 bases and J by 5 bases, with 7 bases of the junction left unmatched. The germline gives CDR1 SGHNT, CDR2 YYREEE (reference sequence). CDR3 length: 15 amino acids. CDR3 residues: CASSARLAGVDEQYF. The CDR3 nucleotides read TGTGCCAGCAGCGCCCGACTAGCGGGGGTTGACGAGCAGTACTTC. Full variable domain (rest looked up from reference TRBV5-4 and TRBJ2-7): ETGVTQSPTHLIKTRGQQVTLRCSSQSGHNTVSWYQQALGQGPQFIFQYYREEENGRGNFPPRFSGLQFPNYSSELNVNALELDDSALYLCASSARLAGVDEQYFGPGTRLTVT.

This chain uses TRBV6-6 with TRBJ1-5, with D maybe TRBD1 (5 bases). The CDR3 is 15 amino acids. Trimming shortened V by 5 bases and J by 5 bases, and 16 bases separated the two germline ends. Germline CDR1 is MNHNY and CDR2 is SVGAGI (reference sequence). CDR3 DNA: TGTGCCAGCAGTGGGGCCGGACGGGAGTATCAGCCCCAGCATTTT. Residues: CASSGAGREYQPQHF.

The chain has TRBV27 and TRBJ1-1; TRBD1 agrees at 10 bases. V shed 5 bases and J 7 bases; nucleotides not matched to a gene: 7. The CDR3 consists of 14 residues. Germline CDR1 is MNHEY and CDR2 is SMNVEV (reference sequence). CDR3 region: CASSPGQGVGEAFF. In DNA form, the CDR3 reads TGTGCCAGCAGTCCAGGACAGGGGGTTGGTGAAGCTTTCTTT.

This clone was seen a single time. V is TRBV2 and J is TRBJ2-7, with 7 nucleotides matching TRBD2. The trim removed 4 bases at V and 2 bases at J, leaving 8 bases unmatched. CDR1 and CDR2 (germline): SNHLY, FYNNEI. The CDR3 is 15 residues long. The CDR3 DNA is TGTGCCAGCAGTGTGGTCGGGGGGACCCCCTACGAGCAGTACTTC. Translating it yields CASSVVGGTPYEQYF.

This clone has just one count. CDR3 nucleotides: TGTGCCAGCAACGGACTAGCGGGATTCGACACAGATACGCAGTATTTT. Its protein product is CASNGLAGFDTDTQYF. This rearrangement joins TRBV2 to TRBJ2-3; TRBD2 matches at 12 bases. The V segment lost 7 bases and the J segment 2 bases; nucleotides outside the gene matches: 7. The CDR3 loop spans 16 amino acids. Germline loops: CDR1 SNHLY, CDR2 FYNNEI.

On this clone itself: The identical CDR3 is also encoded by other nucleotide sequences in the sample. The chain has TRBV19 and TRBJ2-7, with 8 bases fitting TRBD2. CDR1 LNHDA and CDR2 SQIVND come from the germline V gene (reference sequence). Trimming removed 3 bases from V and 0 bases from J; junction bases left unmatched: 4. The CDR3 totals 15 residues. The CDR3 here is CASSIAGGSSYEQYF. CDR3 in DNA: TGTGCCAGTAGTATTGCGGGGGGCAGCTCCTACGAGCAGTACTTC.

The rearrangement joins TRBV9 to TRBJ1-1; no reliable D call. Trimming took 1 base from V and 7 from J, leaving 11 bases between them. CDR1 and CDR2 (germline): SGDLS, YYNGEE. This CDR3 region has 13 residues. CDR3 residues: CASSVRPSGEAFF. CDR3 nucleotide sequence: TGTGCCAGCAGCGTACGTCCTTCAGGTGAAGCTTTCTTT.

This rearrangement joins TRBV2 to TRBJ2-2; D gene uncertain. CDR1 is SNHLY and CDR2 is FYNNEI in the germline V gene. This CDR3 is 13 amino acids long. V lost 6 bases to trimming and J lost 7 bases, with 12 bases between them. The CDR3 loop reads CASSSLGFGELFF. The CDR3 DNA reads as TGTGCCAGCAGCAGTCTAGGATTCGGGGAGCTGTTTTTT.

This clone appeared once. The V and J genes are TRBV5-5 and TRBJ2-5; TRBD1 aligns across 9 bases. This CDR3 is 16 amino acids long. The germline V gene encodes CDR1 SGHKS and CDR2 YYEKEE (reference sequence). V was clipped by 4 bases and J by 3 bases; unmatched bases: 10. CDR3 protein: CASSGGQGIGKETQYF. The CDR3 nucleotides are TGTGCCAGCAGCGGGGGACAGGGAATCGGTAAAGAGACCCAGTACTTC.

This sequence joins TRBV28 and TRBJ1-3; D may be TRBD1 (5 bases). The CDR3 length is 16 residues. V was cut by 4 bases and J by 3 bases, with 16 bases left in between. Germline V gives CDR1 MDHEN, CDR2 SYDVKM. CDR3 amino acids: CASSSSPTGGGNTIYF. In DNA form, the CDR3 reads TGTGCCAGCAGTTCTAGCCCAACCGGGGGTGGAAACACCATATATTTT.

CDR3 nucleotides: TGTGCCAGCAGCTTTCTATCGGGGGGGGCGAATGAAAAACTGTTTTTT. Translation gives CASSFLSGGANEKLFF. The genes are TRBV7-8 and TRBJ1-4; tentative D call: TRBD1 (6 bases). Germline V CDR1 and CDR2: SGHVS, FQNEAQ. Trimming took 3 bases from V and 5 from J, leaving 16 bases between them. The CDR3 is 16 amino acids.

The chain combines TRBV10-2 with TRBJ2-2, with TRBD2 as a possible D gene (5 bases). The germline V gene encodes CDR1 WSHSY and CDR2 SAAADI. V was clipped by 5 bases and J by 2 bases, with 9 bases between them. This CDR3 is 14 amino acids long. CDR3 sequence: CASSLGRNTGELFF. In DNA, the CDR3 is TGCGCCAGCAGTCTTGGGAGAAACACCGGGGAGCTGTTTTTT.

The V gene is TRBV25-1, the J gene TRBJ2-1, with TRBD2 matching over 11 bases. The CDR3 consists of 17 residues. After removal of 0 bases from V and 5 bases from J, the junction contained 6 bases not matched to a gene. Germline CDR1 and CDR2: MGHDK and SYGVNS. CDR3 region: CASSEYLLAGVDNEQFF. Here the CDR3 DNA reads TGTGCCAGCAGTGAATATCTACTAGCGGGAGTAGACAATGAGCAGTTCTTC.

The rearrangement uses TRBV6-1 and TRBJ2-1; 10 bases are a match to TRBD2. Germline CDR1 is MNHNS and CDR2 is SASEGT. The CDR3 contains 16 residues. V lost 3 bases to trimming and J lost 3 bases; unmatched junction nucleotides: 5. The DNA for the CDR3 is TGTGCCAGCAGTGACCCGGGACTAGCGTACTACAATGAGCAGTTCTTC. It yields the protein CASSDPGLAYYNEQFF.

The chain links TRBV10-3 to TRBJ1-1; 9 bases align to TRBD1. The CDR3 has 16 amino acids. The junction had 9 bases not matched to a gene; V was cut back by 6 bases and J by 1 base. Germline CDR1 ENHRY, CDR2 SYGVKD. The CDR3 DNA reads as TGTGCCATCAGGGGAATCGGGACAGGGAAGAACACTGAAGCTTTCTTT. Its translation: CAIRGIGTGKNTEAFF.

The chain links TRBV2 to TRBJ1-6, with a possible D match to TRBD1 (5 bases). Germline values: CDR1 SNHLY, CDR2 FYNNEI. The CDR3 sequence is 13 residues long. V dropped 4 bases and J dropped 7 bases, with 8 bases sitting between them. CDR3 residues: CASSVDSNSPLHF. The CDR3 DNA is TGTGCCAGCAGTGTTGACAGCAATTCACCCCTCCACTTT.

This chain links TRBV21-1 with TRBJ2-4; the table gives TRBD1 as D, unverified against the DNA. TRBV21-1 is listed as a pseudogene. This CDR3 is 15 amino acids long. DNA of the CDR3: TGTGCCAGCGACCGGGACACTTTAGCCAAAAACATTCAGTACTTC. Translated: CASDRDTLAKNIQYF.

V and J are TRBV11-2 and TRBJ2-1, with 8 positions matching TRBD2. The CDR3 runs to 18 residues. The junction had 15 bases not matched to a gene; V was cut back by 1 base and J by 7 bases. CDR1 is SGHAT and CDR2 is FQNNGV in the germline V gene. CDR3 sequence: CASSLVPGGPRQRNEQFF. CDR3 nucleotides: TGTGCCAGCAGCTTAGTCCCGGGAGGGCCGCGCCAAAGAAATGAGCAGTTCTTC.

The chain joins TRBV30 to TRBJ2-7; D not certain. With 2 bases removed from V and 7 bases from J, the gap between germline ends came to 12 bases. In germline, CDR1 is GTSNPN, CDR2 SVGIG (reference sequence). The CDR3 is made up of 12 amino acids. The CDR3 here is CAWSPLPSEQYF. In DNA form, the CDR3 reads TGTGCCTGGAGTCCCCTGCCGAGTGAGCAGTACTTC. Combining the CDR3 with reference TRBV30 and TRBJ2-7 gives the whole variable domain SQTIHQWPATLVQPVGSPLSLECTVEGTSNPNLYWYRQAAGRGLQLLFYSVGIGQISSEVPQNLSASRPQDRQFILSSKKLLLSDSGFYLCAWSPLPSEQYFGPGTRLTVT.

The V gene is TRBV9, the J gene TRBJ2-3; D may be TRBD2 (5 bases). This CDR3 has 15 residues. Germline lookup yields CDR1 SGDLS and CDR2 YYNGEE. The V and J ends lost 0 bases and 1 base respectively, with 9 bases between them. CDR3: CASSVGGLGTDTQYF. The CDR3 DNA is TGTGCCAGCAGCGTAGGAGGACTGGGCACAGATACGCAGTATTTT.